This entry is about one TCR beta chain. The data originate from a study of CD8 T cells in Susac syndrome. Reverse transcription of about 0.5 to 1 ug RNA used random hexamers. TCRdb re-called the immunoSEQ multiplex PCR reads with MiXCR, one entry per CDR3 protein. The sample holds some 170,000 distinct CDR3 sequences; around 94% are singletons and the top ten take 0.09% to 0.1%. The sequenced sample was CD4+ T cells from PBMCs. This sequence was found in a human donor with Susac syndrome.

The CDR3 spells CASSSGLNDQPQHF. The CDR3, as DNA: TGTGCCAGCAGCTCGGGACTTAACGATCAGCCCCAGCATTTT. V is TRBV28 and J is TRBJ1-5; D may be TRBD1 (5 bases). Per germline, CDR1 MDHEN and CDR2 SYDVKM. The CDR3 runs to 14 residues. V lost 6 bases and J lost 5, with 14 bases in between.